A single sample is the source of the 12 T cell receptor beta chains below, sequenced in a study of blood T cell repertoires in COVID-19. Assay: immunoSEQ multiplex PCR; the TCRdb copy retains only in-frame clones and omits some. Altogether 200,000 to 250,000 clones are present, around 84% being singletons, with the ten largest covering less than 20%. The material sequenced was peripheral blood. The receptors were gathered from a man under 40 with active or convalescent COVID-19.

The chain links TRBV18 to TRBJ2-7; TRBD2 matches at 14 bases. Germline-derived CDR1 and CDR2 are KGHSH and LQKENI. The CDR3 runs to 13 residues. The ends lost 6 bases at V and 6 bases at J; junction bases unmatched: 1. CDR3 in DNA: TGTGCCAGCTCCGGGACTAGCGGGGGCGAGCAGTACTTC. Amino acid sequence: CASSGTSGGEQYF. Looking up the rest from reference TRBV18 and TRBJ2-7 gives the full variable domain: NAGVMQNPRHLVRRRGQEARLRCSPMKGHSHVYWYRQLPEEGLKFMVYLQKENIIDESGMPKERFSAEFPKEGPSILRIQQVVRGDSAAYFCASSGTSGGEQYFGPGTRLTVT.

The chain couples TRBV19 to TRBJ1-2; D is perhaps TRBD1 (6 bases). Per germline, CDR1 LNHDA and CDR2 SQIVND (reference sequence). This CDR3 is built from 11 residues. The V end was cut by 6 bases, the J end by 6 bases, with 8 bases between. CDR3 region: CASRGHHGYTF. The CDR3, as DNA: TGTGCCAGTAGGGGACACCATGGCTACACCTTC.

The V gene is TRBV18, the J gene TRBJ1-1; TRBD1 is a possible D gene (5 bases). V lost 6 bases and J lost 6, with 17 bases in between. This CDR3 has 14 amino acids. Germline CDR1 reads KGHSH; CDR2 reads LQKENI. The CDR3, as DNA: TGTGCCAGCTCTCCTCCGCCGGGGGGAGCTGAAGCTTTCTTT. Protein: CASSPPPGGAEAFF. The complete variable domain, with remaining parts taken from reference TRBV18 and TRBJ1-1, reads NAGVMQNPRHLVRRRGQEARLRCSPMKGHSHVYWYRQLPEEGLKFMVYLQKENIIDESGMPKERFSAEFPKEGPSILRIQQVVRGDSAAYFCASSPPPGGAEAFFGQGTRLTVV.

V usage is TRBV10-3 and J usage is TRBJ1-3; D gene ambiguous. V lost 2 bases, J lost 0 bases, and 8 bases lay in between. Germline lookup yields CDR1 ENHRY and CDR2 SYGVKD. The CDR3 is 15 residues long. The CDR3: CAISEGTSSGNTIYF. CDR3 sequence (DNA): TGTGCCATCAGTGAGGGTACTAGCTCTGGAAACACCATATATTTT.

This clone was observed a handful of times. The V call is TRBV9, the J call TRBJ2-2; TRBD2 aligns across 15 bases. The length of the CDR3 is 18 residues. From germline, CDR1 is SGDLS and CDR2 YYNGEE. V was clipped by 4 bases and J by 7 bases; unmatched bases: 11. The DNA for the CDR3 is TGTGCCAGCAGCCCCGGACTAGCGGGAGGGTATAGGCGCGGGGAGCTGTTTTTT. Its protein product is CASSPGLAGGYRRGELFF.

This chain connects TRBV28 to TRBJ1-4; possibly TRBD1 for D (5 bases). Germline-derived CDR1 and CDR2 are MDHEN and SYDVKM. This CDR3 spans 13 amino acids. V dropped 9 bases and J dropped 8 bases, with 16 bases sitting between them. The DNA for the CDR3 is TGTGCCAGTACCACCGGGGGGTGGGAAAAACTGTTTTTT. Protein sequence: CASTTGGWEKLFF.

The chain has TRBV19 and TRBJ1-2; 10 nucleotides match TRBD1. CDR3 length: 13 amino acids. J was trimmed by 3 bases and V by 6 bases; bases with no gene match: 1. Germline CDR1 is LNHDA and CDR2 is SQIVND (reference sequence). The CDR3 loop reads CASSGQGDYGYTF. Written as DNA, the CDR3 is TGTGCCAGTAGCGGACAGGGGGACTATGGCTACACCTTC. Complete variable domain (other parts from reference TRBV19 and TRBJ1-2): DGGITQSPKYLFRKEGQNVTLSCEQNLNHDAMYWYRQDPGQGLRLIYYSQIVNDFQKGDIAEGYSVSREKKESFPLTVTSAQKNPTAFYLCASSGQGDYGYTFGSGTRLTVV.

The chain combines TRBV19 with TRBJ1-4, with D perhaps TRBD1 (6 bases). Trimming pared 7 bases from V and 5 bases from J, leaving 14 bases between. The CDR3 runs 14 residues. Germline CDR1 is LNHDA and CDR2 is SQIVND (reference sequence). The CDR3 DNA sequence: TGTGCCAGTAAAGCGGCAGGGGAGAATGAAAAACTGTTTTTT. It yields the protein CASKAAGENEKLFF.

The V gene is TRBV7-8, the J gene TRBJ1-6; a possible D gene is TRBD1 (5 bases). CDR3 length: 16 amino acids. V lost 1 base to trimming and J lost 0 bases, with 7 bases between them. Germline V gives CDR1 SGHVS, CDR2 FQNEAQ. The CDR3 DNA follows: TGTGCCAGCAGCTTAGAACAGGCCTCCTATAATTCACCCCTCCACTTT. This encodes CASSLEQASYNSPLHF.

The V and J genes are TRBV3-1 (or the pseudogene TRBV3-2) and TRBJ1-2; tentatively, D is TRBD1 (5 bases). V shed 7 bases and J shed 3 bases, with 18 bases lying between them. The CDR3 runs 15 residues. The germline CDR1 and CDR2 sequences are LGHDT and YNNKEL (reference sequence). CDR3 in DNA: TGTGCCAGCACCCAGAACCTCGGGGGGTACTATGGCTACACCTTC. This codes for CASTQNLGGYYGYTF.

The sample holds a few counts of this clone. The rearrangement uses TRBV7-9 and TRBJ2-7, with 8 bases fitting TRBD2. The CDR3 sequence is 14 residues long. With 1 base clipped from V and 3 bases from J, the junction kept 2 bases outside the gene matches. In germline, CDR1 is SEHNR, CDR2 FQNEAQ (reference sequence). CDR3 region: CASSLVLADYEQYF. The CDR3 bases are TGTGCCAGCAGCTTAGTACTAGCGGACTACGAGCAGTACTTC.

This clone was counted only a few times. The J gene is TRBJ2-1, the V gene TRBV28, with D tentatively TRBD1 (7 bases). Looked up from germline, CDR1 is MDHEN and CDR2 is SYDVKM. The CDR3 has 15 residues. Trimming pared 3 bases from V and 1 base from J, leaving 10 bases between. CDR3 sequence (DNA): TGTGCCAGCAGTTTTCAGGGGGGATCCTACAATGAGCAGTTCTTC. Translating gives CASSFQGGSYNEQFF.